Presented here are 3 T cell receptor beta chains from one specimen sequenced in a study of cytomegalovirus exposure and HLA in healthy donors. Researchers ran the PCR with 60 Vbeta and 13 Jbeta primers. Clones were sequenced by immunoSEQ multiplex PCR, and TCRdb holds only the in-frame ones, with some missing. This specimen shows tens of thousands of clones; the ten leading clones hold approximately 3.8%. Sequenced: PBMCs. Receptor source: a female donor in good health and CMV-seropositive.

The chain uses TRBV28 and TRBJ1-5; 7 nucleotides line up with TRBD1. The CDR3 is made up of 15 amino acids. In germline, CDR1 is MDHEN, CDR2 SYDVKM. V lost 4 bases and J lost 6; bases outside the gene matches: 9. The CDR3 DNA reads as TGTGCCAGCAGTTCAAATCAGGGGGGATTTCAGCCCCAGCATTTT. Translated: CASSSNQGGFQPQHF. The full variable domain, in which reference TRBV28 and TRBJ1-5 provide the parts outside the CDR3, is DVKVTQSSRYLVKRTGEKVFLECVQDMDHENMFWYRQDPGLGLRLIYFSYDVKMKEKGDIPEGYSVSREKKERFSLILESASTNQTSMYLCASSSNQGGFQPQHFGDGTRLSIL.

The chain employs TRBV4-2 and TRBJ2-1; the D gene is possibly TRBD2 (6 bases). The V gene's germline CDR1 is LGHNA and CDR2 YNFKEQ. Trimming left V 4 bases short and J 1 base short, with 11 bases between. This CDR3 comprises 15 residues. The DNA for the CDR3 is TGTGCCAGCAGCCCCCTCCGGGGGTCCTACAATGAGCAGTTCTTC. Encoded protein: CASSPLRGSYNEQFF.

V usage is TRBV7-9 and J usage is TRBJ1-2; 9 bases align to TRBD1. V trimming: 6 bases; J trimming: 5 bases; junction bases outside the gene matches: 19. The CDR3 spans 18 residues. Germline CDR1 SEHNR, CDR2 FQNEAQ (reference sequence). CDR3 nucleotide sequence: TGTGCCAGCAGACCAACCGGGACAGGGCCTAGTCTTGGATATGGCTACACCTTC. Translated, it gives CASRPTGTGPSLGYGYTF.